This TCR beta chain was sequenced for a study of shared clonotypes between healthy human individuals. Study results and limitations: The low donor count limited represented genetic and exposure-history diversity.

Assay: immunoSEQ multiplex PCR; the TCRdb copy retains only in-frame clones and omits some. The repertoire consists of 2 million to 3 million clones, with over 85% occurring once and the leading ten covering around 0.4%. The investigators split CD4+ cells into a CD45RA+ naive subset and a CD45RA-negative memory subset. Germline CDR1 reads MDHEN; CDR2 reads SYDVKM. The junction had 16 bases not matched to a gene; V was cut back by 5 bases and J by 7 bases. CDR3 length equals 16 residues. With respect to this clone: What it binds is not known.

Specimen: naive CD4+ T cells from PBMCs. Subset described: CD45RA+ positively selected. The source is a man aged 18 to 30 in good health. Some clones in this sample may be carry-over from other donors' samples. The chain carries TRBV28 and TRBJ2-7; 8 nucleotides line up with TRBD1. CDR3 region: CASSPRKSQGAREQYF. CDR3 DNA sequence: TGTGCCAGCAGTCCCCGGAAGAGCCAGGGGGCTCGGGAGCAGTACTTC.